Listed here are 26 T cell receptor beta chains from one sample, sequenced in a study of control samples from healthy donors and cancer patients (dated by TCRdb to the early 2020s). The library was generated by the immunoSEQ multiplex PCR assay. Here the immuneACCESS table is served through TCRdb, limited to in-frame sequences with V and J called. Missing clones are a known gap in these copies; in checked studies unresolved V genes cover under half, and the rest lacks a known reason. For this sample there are 70,000 or so clones; roughly 82% appear just once. 2.9% of the sample lies in the top ten. The sequenced material came from PBMCs. These receptors originate from a woman in her forties or fifties with lung cancer.

V is TRBV2 and J is TRBJ2-6; D is ambiguous. The CDR3 has 15 amino acids. The germline V gene encodes CDR1 SNHLY and CDR2 FYNNEI. Trimming took off 2 bases at V and 2 bases at J, with 7 bases between the two ends. In DNA form, the CDR3 reads TGTGCCAGCAGTGAAAACACCCCTGGGGCCAACGTCCTGACTTTC. As protein: CASSENTPGANVLTF.

The chain couples TRBV7-2 to TRBJ1-1, with D perhaps matching TRBD1 (5 bases). The CDR3 extends over 15 amino acids. Germline lookup yields CDR1 SGHTA and CDR2 FQGNSA. Trimming shortened V by 5 bases and J by 5 bases, and 18 bases separated the two germline ends. The DNA for the CDR3 is TGTGCCAGCAGCCTCGGAGGGGCTTCTTATACTGAAGCTTTCTTT. Translation: CASSLGGASYTEAFF. The whole variable domain, remainder taken from reference TRBV7-2 and TRBJ1-1, is GAGVSQSPSNKVTEKGKDVELRCDPISGHTALYWYRQSLGQGLEFLIYFQGNSAPDKSGLPSDRFSAERTGGSVSTLTIQRTQQEDSAVYLCASSLGGASYTEAFFGQGTRLTVV.

This sequence joins TRBV6-5 and TRBJ1-1; the D gene is possibly TRBD1 (6 bases). Germline V lookup: CDR1 MNHEY, CDR2 SVGAGI. Trimming removed 8 bases from V and 1 base from J, with 11 bases in between. CDR3 length: 13 amino acids. CDR3 residues: CASGIGGNTEAFF. The DNA of the CDR3 is TGTGCCAGCGGAATAGGGGGGAACACTGAAGCTTTCTTT.

The rearrangement joins TRBV7-2 to TRBJ2-2; 9 bases line up with TRBD1. Trimming cost V 5 bases and J 6 bases; bases outside gene matches: 4. This CDR3 region has 14 residues. The germline CDR1 and CDR2 sequences are SGHTA and FQGNSA. The CDR3 DNA reads as TGTGCCAGCAGCCGGGACAGGGCATCCGGGGAGCTGTTTTTT. As protein: CASSRDRASGELFF.

The rearrangement joins TRBV6-5 to TRBJ2-1; 8 nucleotides match TRBD2. This CDR3 spans 15 amino acids. Germline V gene data show CDR1 as MNHEY and CDR2 as SVGAGI. V lost 1 base to trimming and J lost 3 bases; unmatched junction nucleotides: 2. The CDR3 nucleotides are TGTGCCAGCAGTTACTGGACTAGCATCTACAATGAGCAGTTCTTC. Translated: CASSYWTSIYNEQFF.

The chain uses TRBV18 and TRBJ1-6; D is unresolved. The V gene's germline CDR1 is KGHSH and CDR2 LQKENI. The CDR3 loop spans 13 amino acids. With 3 bases removed from V and 6 bases from J, the gap between germline ends came to 6 bases. The CDR3 nucleotides read TGTGCCAGCTCACCTAACCGTAATTCACCCCTCCACTTT. Translating gives CASSPNRNSPLHF.

The V gene is TRBV13, the J gene TRBJ2-2; TRBD2 aligns across 12 bases. Germline CDR1 PRHDT, CDR2 FYEKMQ (reference sequence). V shed 4 bases and J 7 bases; nucleotides not matched to a gene: 4. CDR3 length equals 15 residues. DNA for the CDR3: TGTGCCAGCAGCTCTAGCGGGGGGGCCTTCGGGGAGCTGTTTTTT. This sequence encodes CASSSSGGAFGELFF. Full variable domain (remainder filled in from reference TRBV13 and TRBJ2-2): AAGVIQSPRHLIKEKRETATLKCYPIPRHDTVYWYQQGPGQDPQFLISFYEKMQSDKGSIPDRFSAQQFSDYHSELNMSSLELGDSALYFCASSSSGGAFGELFFGEGSRLTVL.

A single count supports this clone. This chain uses TRBV2 with TRBJ1-2; D not certain. The CDR3 totals 13 residues. Germline-derived CDR1 and CDR2 are SNHLY and FYNNEI. V was trimmed by 4 bases and J by 5 bases, leaving 11 bases between them. The CDR3 protein is CASSGEGEYGYTF. CDR3 in DNA: TGTGCCAGCAGTGGTGAGGGCGAATATGGCTACACCTTC.

The chain links TRBV5-5 to TRBJ2-2, with 7 bases identical to TRBD1. V shed 1 base, J shed 5 bases, and the junction held 8 bases outside the gene matches. CDR3 length: 16 residues. Germline-derived CDR1 and CDR2 are SGHKS and YYEKEE (reference sequence). The CDR3 loop is CASSLSLDRSTGELFF. Here the CDR3 DNA reads TGTGCCAGCAGCTTGTCCTTGGACAGGTCGACCGGGGAGCTGTTTTTT.

V gene TRBV4-3 combines with J gene TRBJ2-7; 7 positions match TRBD2. Per germline, CDR1 LGHNA and CDR2 YSLEER. Losses at the gene ends were 0 bases for V and 3 bases for J; bases not matched to a gene: 5. The CDR3 extends over 15 amino acids. The CDR3 is CASSQDRGGNYEQYF. CDR3 bases: TGCGCCAGCAGCCAAGATCGGGGAGGGAACTACGAGCAGTACTTC.

This rearrangement joins TRBV28 to TRBJ2-7, with unresolved D. The germline CDR1 and CDR2 sequences are MDHEN and SYDVKM. Trimming pared 3 bases from V and 2 bases from J, leaving 8 bases between. This CDR3 is 13 amino acids long. CDR3 sequence: CASSFVGPYEQYF. The CDR3 region has the DNA TGTGCCAGCAGTTTTGTAGGGCCCTACGAGCAGTACTTC.

J is TRBJ1-2 and V is TRBV7-2; a possible D gene is TRBD1 (6 bases). CDR1 is SGHTA and CDR2 is FQGNSA in the germline V gene. Trimming stripped 4 bases from V and 2 bases from J, with 8 bases between. There are 13 residues in the CDR3. The CDR3 loop reads CASSSTGNYGYTF. CDR3 DNA: TGTGCCAGCAGCTCTACAGGGAACTATGGCTACACCTTC.

V and J are TRBV5-1 and TRBJ1-5; D ambiguous. The CDR3 extends over 13 amino acids. The V end was cut by 8 bases, the J end by 3 bases, with 12 bases between. Germline V gene data show CDR1 as SGHRS and CDR2 as YFSETQ. CDR3 nucleotide sequence: TGCGCCAGTGAACAAGGCTTCAATCAGCCCCAGCATTTT. It encodes CASEQGFNQPQHF.

V usage is TRBV29-1 and J usage is TRBJ2-3; TRBD1 agrees at 10 bases. This CDR3 contains 14 residues. V lost 7 bases, J lost 3 bases, and 7 bases stayed unmatched. The germline gives CDR1 SQVTM, CDR2 ANQGSEA. This CDR3 is CSAADRGGTDTQYF. Written as DNA, the CDR3 is TGCAGCGCAGCGGACAGGGGGGGAACAGATACGCAGTATTTT.

The CDR3 nucleotides read TGTGCCATCCGGGGAGACACTGAAGCTTTCTTT. Translation: CAIRGDTEAFF. The rearrangement joins TRBV10-3 to TRBJ1-1, with D unresolved. CDR1 is ENHRY and CDR2 is SYGVKD in the germline V gene. CDR3 length: 11 residues. Trimming pared 8 bases from V and 3 bases from J, leaving 7 bases between.

This chain uses TRBV27 with TRBJ1-2; D might be TRBD1 (6 bases). Germline CDR1 is MNHEY and CDR2 is SMNVEV (reference sequence). The V end lost 0 bases, the J end lost 0 bases, and 8 bases lay between the germline ends. There are 15 residues in the CDR3. The CDR3 nucleotides are TGTGCCAGCAGTTTATCGGCAGGGGCTAACTATGGCTACACCTTC. This encodes CASSLSAGANYGYTF.

V and J are TRBV6-5 and TRBJ2-3; maybe TRBD2 (6 bases). The V end was cut by 6 bases, the J end by 2 bases, with 9 bases between. The CDR3 length is 13 residues. The germline CDR1 and CDR2 sequences are MNHEY and SVGAGI. This CDR3 is CASRAGFTDTQYF. CDR3 sequence (DNA): TGTGCCAGCAGGGCGGGGTTCACAGATACGCAGTATTTT.

This clone was seen only once. This chain joins TRBV2 and TRBJ1-5, with D perhaps TRBD1 (5 bases). Germline CDR1 reads SNHLY; CDR2 reads FYNNEI. The ends were cut back, 5 bases at V and 7 bases at J, with 9 bases in the middle. This CDR3 has 12 amino acids. The CDR3 region has the DNA TGTGCCAGCAGTACAGGCAGCCAGCCCCAGCATTTT. This encodes CASSTGSQPQHF.

The rearrangement uses TRBV13 and TRBJ1-3; D is uncertain. The V and J ends lost 2 bases and 2 bases respectively, with 7 bases between them. CDR1 PRHDT and CDR2 FYEKMQ come from the germline V gene (reference sequence). This CDR3 region has 14 residues. The CDR3 reads CASSLSSTGNTIYF. The CDR3 nucleotides read TGTGCCAGCAGCTTAAGCAGTACTGGAAACACCATATATTTT.

The V call is TRBV24-1, the J call TRBJ1-2; D call uncertain. Germline lookup yields CDR1 KGHDR and CDR2 SFDVKD. Trimming removed 4 bases from V and 6 bases from J, with 14 bases in between. This CDR3 region has 14 residues. CDR3 in amino acids: CATSDSGWRDGYTF. CDR3 in DNA: TGTGCCACCAGTGACTCGGGATGGAGGGATGGCTACACCTTC.

This clone was seen just once. The chain employs TRBV6-6 and TRBJ1-1; TRBD1 aligns across 7 bases. The V gene end was trimmed by 4 bases and the J gene end by 0 bases; junction bases not matched to a gene: 2. The CDR3 covers 14 residues. The germline gives CDR1 MNHNY, CDR2 SVGAGI (reference sequence). The CDR3 region is CASSSQGVNTEAFF. For the CDR3, the DNA is TGTGCCAGCAGTTCCCAGGGGGTGAACACTGAAGCTTTCTTT.

There are a few counts of this clone. The chain carries TRBV5-8 and TRBJ2-1; D unclear. V lost 4 bases, J lost 0 bases, and 11 bases lay in between. This CDR3 region has 15 residues. Germline V gene data show CDR1 as SGHTS and CDR2 as YDEGEE. The CDR3 nucleotides read TGTGCCAGCAGCAGGGCTATCTACTCCTACAATGAGCAGTTCTTC. Its protein product is CASSRAIYSYNEQFF.

The chain couples TRBV19 to TRBJ1-2, with D perhaps TRBD1 (6 bases). V lost 8 bases and J lost 3, with 16 bases in between. This CDR3 is 14 amino acids long. CDR1 is LNHDA and CDR2 is SQIVND in the germline V gene (reference sequence). The DNA for the CDR3 is TGTGCCAGTGGCAGACAGGCGGGGTACTATGGCTACACCTTC. It translates to CASGRQAGYYGYTF.

V gene TRBV20-1 combines with J gene TRBJ2-4; TRBD1 matches 9 bases. Germline V CDR1 and CDR2: DFQATT, SNEGSKA (reference sequence). CDR3 length equals 15 residues. Trimming removed 3 bases from V and 9 bases from J; junction bases left unmatched: 12. The CDR3 is CSASLGQGMVSIQYF. The CDR3 region has the DNA TGCAGTGCTAGTTTAGGACAGGGGATGGTATCCATTCAGTACTTC.

V gene TRBV2 combines with J gene TRBJ1-1; 7 bases line up with TRBD1. Trimming took 8 bases from V and 0 from J; bases not matched to a gene: 6. Per the germline V gene, CDR1 is SNHLY and CDR2 is FYNNEI. The length of the CDR3 is 14 residues. CDR3 coding DNA: TGTGCCAGCGTTAGACAGGGACTGAACACTGAAGCTTTCTTT. This encodes CASVRQGLNTEAFF. Complete variable domain (other parts from reference TRBV2 and TRBJ1-1): EPEVTQTPSHQVTQMGQEVILRCVPISNHLYFYWYRQILGQKVEFLVSFYNNEISEKSEIFDDQFSVERPDGSNFTLKIRSTKLEDSAMYFCASVRQGLNTEAFFGQGTRLTVV.

The chain carries TRBV2 and TRBJ2-7; weak D call: TRBD2 (5 bases). The germline V gene encodes CDR1 SNHLY and CDR2 FYNNEI. The CDR3 contains 14 residues. Between the trimmed V and J ends, which lost 4 bases and 2 bases, there was a span of 12 bases. CDR3 loop: CASSADGEAYEQYF. The CDR3 coding sequence is TGTGCCAGCAGTGCGGACGGGGAAGCCTACGAGCAGTACTTC.